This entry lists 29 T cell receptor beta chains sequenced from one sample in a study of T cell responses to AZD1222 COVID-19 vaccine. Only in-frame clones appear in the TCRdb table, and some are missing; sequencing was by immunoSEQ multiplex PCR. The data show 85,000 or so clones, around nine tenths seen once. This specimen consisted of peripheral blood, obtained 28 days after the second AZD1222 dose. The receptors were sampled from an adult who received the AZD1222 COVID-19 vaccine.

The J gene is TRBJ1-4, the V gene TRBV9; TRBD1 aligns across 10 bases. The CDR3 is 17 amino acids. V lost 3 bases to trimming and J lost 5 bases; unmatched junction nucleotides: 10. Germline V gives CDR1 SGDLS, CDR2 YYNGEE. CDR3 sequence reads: CASSARGRGQGNEKLFF. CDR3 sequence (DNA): TGTGCCAGCAGCGCAAGAGGTAGGGGACAGGGGAATGAAAAACTGTTTTTT.

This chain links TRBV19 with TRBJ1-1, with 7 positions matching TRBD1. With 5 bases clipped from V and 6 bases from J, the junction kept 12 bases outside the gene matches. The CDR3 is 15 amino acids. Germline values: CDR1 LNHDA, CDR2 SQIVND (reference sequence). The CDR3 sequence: CASSPGDSFFSEAFF. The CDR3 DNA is TGTGCCAGTAGTCCCGGGGACAGTTTTTTTTCTGAAGCTTTCTTT.

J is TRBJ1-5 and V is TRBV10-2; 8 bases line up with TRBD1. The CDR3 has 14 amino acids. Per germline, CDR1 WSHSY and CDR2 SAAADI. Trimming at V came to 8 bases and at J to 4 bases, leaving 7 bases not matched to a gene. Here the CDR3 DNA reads TGCGCCAGCTTGAGACAGGGGTCGAATCAGCCCCAGCATTTT. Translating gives CASLRQGSNQPQHF.

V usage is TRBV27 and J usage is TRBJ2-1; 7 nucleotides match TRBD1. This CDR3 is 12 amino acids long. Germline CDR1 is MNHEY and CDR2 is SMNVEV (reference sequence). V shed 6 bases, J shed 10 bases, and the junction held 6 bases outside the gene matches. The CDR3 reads CASRVGTEEQFF. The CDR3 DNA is TGTGCCAGCAGGGTCGGGACAGAGGAGCAGTTCTTC.

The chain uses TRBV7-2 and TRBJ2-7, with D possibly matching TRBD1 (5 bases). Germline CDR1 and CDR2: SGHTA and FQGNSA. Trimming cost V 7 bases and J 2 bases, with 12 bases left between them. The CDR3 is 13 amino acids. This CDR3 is CASTAGWAYEQYF. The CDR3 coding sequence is TGTGCCAGCACGGCAGGGTGGGCCTACGAGCAGTACTTC. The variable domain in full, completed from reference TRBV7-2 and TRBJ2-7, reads GAGVSQSPSNKVTEKGKDVELRCDPISGHTALYWYRQSLGQGLEFLIYFQGNSAPDKSGLPSDRFSAERTGGSVSTLTIQRTQQEDSAVYLCASTAGWAYEQYFGPGTRLTVT.

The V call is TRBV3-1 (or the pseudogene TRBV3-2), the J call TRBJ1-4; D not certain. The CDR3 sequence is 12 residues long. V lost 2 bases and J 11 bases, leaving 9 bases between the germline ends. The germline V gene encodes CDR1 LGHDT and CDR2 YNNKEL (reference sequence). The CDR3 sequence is CASSQTGGKLFF. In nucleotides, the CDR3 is TGTGCCAGCAGCCAAACCGGTGGTAAACTGTTTTTT.

The CDR3 reads CASSRIAGQNTEAFF. DNA of the CDR3: TGTGCCAGCAGCAGAATCGCGGGACAGAACACTGAAGCTTTCTTT. The chain joins TRBV6-5 to TRBJ1-1; TRBD1 is a possible D gene (6 bases). Germline CDR1 is MNHEY and CDR2 is SVGAGI. This CDR3 contains 15 residues. The V and J ends lost 6 bases and 1 base respectively, with 15 bases between them.

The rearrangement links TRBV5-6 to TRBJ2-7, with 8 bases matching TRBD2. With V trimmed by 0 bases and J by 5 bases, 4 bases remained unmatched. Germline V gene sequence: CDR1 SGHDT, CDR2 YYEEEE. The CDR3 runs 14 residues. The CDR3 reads CASSLVASGHEQYF. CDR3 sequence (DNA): TGTGCCAGCAGCTTGGTCGCTAGCGGGCACGAGCAGTACTTC. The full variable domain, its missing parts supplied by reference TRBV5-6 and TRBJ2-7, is DAGVTQSPTHLIKTRGQQVTLRCSPKSGHDTVSWYQQALGQGPQFIFQYYEEEERQRGNFPDRFSGHQFPNYSSELNVNALLLGDSALYLCASSLVASGHEQYFGPGTRLTVT.

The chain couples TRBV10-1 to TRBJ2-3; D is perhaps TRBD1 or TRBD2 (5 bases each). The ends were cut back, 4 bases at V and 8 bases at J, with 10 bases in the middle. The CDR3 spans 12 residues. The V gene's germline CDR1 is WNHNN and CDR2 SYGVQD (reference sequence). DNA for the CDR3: TGCGCCAGCAGTGGGGACGGCCCTACGCAGTATTTT. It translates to CASSGDGPTQYF.

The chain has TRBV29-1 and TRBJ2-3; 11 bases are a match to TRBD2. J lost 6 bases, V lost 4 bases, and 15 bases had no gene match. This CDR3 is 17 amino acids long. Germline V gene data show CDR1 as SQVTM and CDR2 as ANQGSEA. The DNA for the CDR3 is TGCAGCGTTGGCCCCCCCCTAACTAGCGGGGGTTTGGATACGCAGTATTTT. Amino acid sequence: CSVGPPLTSGGLDTQYF.

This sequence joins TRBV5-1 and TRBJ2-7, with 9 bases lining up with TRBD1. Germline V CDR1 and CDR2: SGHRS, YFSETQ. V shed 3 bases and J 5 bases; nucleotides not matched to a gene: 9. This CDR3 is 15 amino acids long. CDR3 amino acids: CASSYGQGSFDEQYF. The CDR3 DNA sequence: TGCGCCAGCAGCTACGGACAGGGGAGCTTCGACGAGCAGTACTTC.

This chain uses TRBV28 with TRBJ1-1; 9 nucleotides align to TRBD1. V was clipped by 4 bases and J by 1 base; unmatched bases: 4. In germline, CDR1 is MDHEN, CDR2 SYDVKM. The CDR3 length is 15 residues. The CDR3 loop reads CASSSPGQGNTEAFF. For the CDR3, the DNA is TGTGCCAGCAGTTCACCGGGACAGGGGAACACTGAAGCTTTCTTT.

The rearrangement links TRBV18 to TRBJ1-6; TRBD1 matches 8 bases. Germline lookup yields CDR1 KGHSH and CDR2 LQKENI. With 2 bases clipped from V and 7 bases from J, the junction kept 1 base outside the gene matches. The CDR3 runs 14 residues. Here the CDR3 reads CASSPRTGNSPLHF. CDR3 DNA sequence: TGTGCCAGCTCACCAAGGACAGGGAATTCACCCCTCCACTTT.

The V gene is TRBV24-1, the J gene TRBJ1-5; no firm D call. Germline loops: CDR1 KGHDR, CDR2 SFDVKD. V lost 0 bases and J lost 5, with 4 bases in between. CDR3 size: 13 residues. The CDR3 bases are TGTGCCACCAGTGATTTGCTAGATCAGCCCCAGCATTTT. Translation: CATSDLLDQPQHF.

CDR3 bases: TGTGCCAGCAGCCTCCCGGGACAGGGGGCCGTCGGGGAGCTGTTTTTT. Translation gives CASSLPGQGAVGELFF. The genes are TRBV5-8 and TRBJ2-2; 12 bases align to TRBD1. CDR3 length: 16 residues. CDR1 and CDR2 (germline): SGHTS, YDEGEE. Trimming cost V 4 bases and J 7 bases; bases outside gene matches: 8.

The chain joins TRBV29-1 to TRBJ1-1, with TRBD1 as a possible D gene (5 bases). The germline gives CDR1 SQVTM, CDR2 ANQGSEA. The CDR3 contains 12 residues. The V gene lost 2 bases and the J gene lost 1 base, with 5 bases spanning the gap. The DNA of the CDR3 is TGCAGCGTTGAAACAGGGAACACTGAAGCTTTCTTT. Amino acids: CSVETGNTEAFF.

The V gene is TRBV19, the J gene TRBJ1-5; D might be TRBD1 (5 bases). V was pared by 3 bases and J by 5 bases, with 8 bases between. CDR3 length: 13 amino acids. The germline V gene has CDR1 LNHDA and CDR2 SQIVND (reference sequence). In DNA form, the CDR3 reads TGTGCCAGTAGTATCCGGGGCGATCAGCCCCAGCATTTT. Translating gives CASSIRGDQPQHF.

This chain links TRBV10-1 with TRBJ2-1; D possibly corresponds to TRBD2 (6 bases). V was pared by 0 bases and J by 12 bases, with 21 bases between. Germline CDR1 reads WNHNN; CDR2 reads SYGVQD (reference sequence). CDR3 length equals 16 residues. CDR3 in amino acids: CASSESRLANLQRQFF. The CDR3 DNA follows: TGCGCCAGCAGTGAGTCGAGGCTAGCGAACCTACAAAGGCAGTTCTTC.

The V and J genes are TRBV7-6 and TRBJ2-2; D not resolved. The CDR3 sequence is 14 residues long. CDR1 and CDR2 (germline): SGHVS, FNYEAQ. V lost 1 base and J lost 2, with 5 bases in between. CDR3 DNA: TGTGCCAGCAGCTTAGAACCTAACACCGGGGAGCTGTTTTTT. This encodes CASSLEPNTGELFF.

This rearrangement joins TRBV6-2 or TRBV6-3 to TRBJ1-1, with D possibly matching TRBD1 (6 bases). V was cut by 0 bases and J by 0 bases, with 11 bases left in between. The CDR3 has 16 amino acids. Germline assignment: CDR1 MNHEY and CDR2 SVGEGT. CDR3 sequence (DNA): TGTGCCAGCAGTTACTCCCCTGGACAGATGAACACTGAAGCTTTCTTT. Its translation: CASSYSPGQMNTEAFF.

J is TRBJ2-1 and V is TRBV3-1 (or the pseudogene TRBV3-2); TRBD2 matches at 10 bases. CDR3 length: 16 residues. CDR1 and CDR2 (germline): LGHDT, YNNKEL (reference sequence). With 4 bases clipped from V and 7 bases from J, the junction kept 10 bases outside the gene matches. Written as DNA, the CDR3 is TGTGCCAGCAGCCGATTAACTAGCGGGATCGGGAATGAGCAGTTCTTC. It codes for CASSRLTSGIGNEQFF.

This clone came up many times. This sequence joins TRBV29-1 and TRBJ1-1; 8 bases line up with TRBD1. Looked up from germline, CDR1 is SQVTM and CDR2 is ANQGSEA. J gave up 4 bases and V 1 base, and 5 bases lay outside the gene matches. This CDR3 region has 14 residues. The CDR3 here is CSVEVGRGRTEAFF. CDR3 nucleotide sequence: TGCAGCGTTGAAGTTGGCAGGGGGCGCACTGAAGCTTTCTTT.

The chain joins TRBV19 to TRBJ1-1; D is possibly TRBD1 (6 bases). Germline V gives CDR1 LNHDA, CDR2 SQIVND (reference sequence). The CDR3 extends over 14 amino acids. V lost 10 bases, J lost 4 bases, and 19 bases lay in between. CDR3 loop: CATGRGDSFTEAFF. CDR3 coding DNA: TGTGCCACCGGTAGGGGGGACTCTTTCACTGAAGCTTTCTTT.

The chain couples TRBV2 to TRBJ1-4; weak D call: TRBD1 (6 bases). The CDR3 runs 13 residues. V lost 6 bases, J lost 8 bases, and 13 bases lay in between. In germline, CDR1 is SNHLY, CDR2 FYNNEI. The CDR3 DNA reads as TGTGCCAGCAGCCCAGGGGTCTGGGAAAAACTGTTTTTT. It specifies CASSPGVWEKLFF.

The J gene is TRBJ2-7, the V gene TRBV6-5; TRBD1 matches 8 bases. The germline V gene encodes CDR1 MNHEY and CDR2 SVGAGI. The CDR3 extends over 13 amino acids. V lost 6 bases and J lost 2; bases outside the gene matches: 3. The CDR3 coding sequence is TGTGCCAGCAGACCGGGACAGGCCTACGAGCAGTACTTC. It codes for CASRPGQAYEQYF.

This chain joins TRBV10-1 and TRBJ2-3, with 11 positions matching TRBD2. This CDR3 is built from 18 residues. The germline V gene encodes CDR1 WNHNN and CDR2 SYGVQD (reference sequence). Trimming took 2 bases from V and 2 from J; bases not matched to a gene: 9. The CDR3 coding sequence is TGCGCCAGCAGTGAGGGTCGGGTAGCGGGAGGGTCCACAGATACGCAGTATTTT. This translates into CASSEGRVAGGSTDTQYF.

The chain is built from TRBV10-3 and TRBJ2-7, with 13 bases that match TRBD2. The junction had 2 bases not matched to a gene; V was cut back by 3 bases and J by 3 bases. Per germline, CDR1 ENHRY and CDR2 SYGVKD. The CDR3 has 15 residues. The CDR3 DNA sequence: TGTGCCATCAGTGATTGGACTAGCGGGGGCTACGAGCAGTACTTC. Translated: CAISDWTSGGYEQYF.

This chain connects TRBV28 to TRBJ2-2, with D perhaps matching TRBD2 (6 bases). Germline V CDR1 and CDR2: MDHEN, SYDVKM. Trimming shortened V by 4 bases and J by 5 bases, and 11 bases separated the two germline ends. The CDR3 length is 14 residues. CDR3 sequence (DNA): TGTGCCAGCAGTTCGGGACTCGGTACCGGGGAGCTGTTTTTT. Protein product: CASSSGLGTGELFF.

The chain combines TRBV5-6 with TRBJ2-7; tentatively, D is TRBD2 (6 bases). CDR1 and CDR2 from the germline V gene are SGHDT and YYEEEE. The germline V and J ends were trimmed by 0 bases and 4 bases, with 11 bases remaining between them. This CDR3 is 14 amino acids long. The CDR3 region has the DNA TGTGCCAGCAGCTTGGGTCTAGGGAGGTACGAGCAGTACTTC. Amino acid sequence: CASSLGLGRYEQYF.